The next 4 T cell receptor beta chains were all read from a single sample in a study of beta chain features in type 1 diabetes. Study-level results: A moderate, significant TCRB CDR3 shortening appeared in type 1 diabetes across four CD4+ subsets.

Antigen specificity for these receptors is unknown. Investigators reverse transcribed all isolated RNA, so they sequenced expressed TCRB transcripts. Clones were sequenced by immunoSEQ multiplex PCR, and TCRdb holds only the in-frame ones, with some missing. Of about 99,000 clones detected, roughly 28% appear once; the ten largest clones hold 0.5% to 0.6%. The source material was central memory CD4+ T cells from blood. These receptors were collected from a woman younger than 35 with type 1 diabetes.

This clone was seen more than once but under ten times. The rearrangement joins TRBV19 to TRBJ1-2; TRBD1 matches at 7 bases. Germline CDR1 LNHDA, CDR2 SQIVND (reference sequence). V lost 5 bases to trimming and J lost 4 bases; unmatched junction nucleotides: 7. The CDR3 has 14 residues. CDR3 DNA sequence: TGTGCCAGTAGTGCCCAACAGGGGATCTATGGCTACACCTTC. Translating gives CASSAQQGIYGYTF.

V gene TRBV28 combines with J gene TRBJ2-5; 12 bases line up with TRBD2. The CDR3 spans 15 residues. The V and J ends lost 6 bases and 1 base, in that order; junction bases with no gene match: 3. The germline V gene encodes CDR1 MDHEN and CDR2 SYDVKM. The CDR3, as DNA: TGTGCCAGCAGGAGGACTAGCGGGGCCCAAGAGACCCAGTACTTC. Translated: CASRRTSGAQETQYF.

The rearrangement joins TRBV4-1 to TRBJ1-1; TRBD1 aligns across 10 bases. Trimming cost V 4 bases and J 6 bases; bases outside gene matches: 11. Germline CDR1 and CDR2: MGHRA and YSYEKL. This CDR3 is 16 amino acids long. This CDR3 reads CASSLGPGQGISEAFF. In nucleotides, the CDR3 is TGCGCCAGCAGCCTTGGACCGGGACAGGGGATATCTGAAGCTTTCTTT.

In this sample, this clone turned up a few times. The chain uses TRBV2 and TRBJ2-3; 12 bases are shared with TRBD2. V lost 2 bases, J lost 5 bases, and 5 bases stayed unmatched. The germline CDR1 and CDR2 sequences are SNHLY and FYNNEI. This CDR3 is 16 amino acids long. The CDR3 coding sequence is TGTGCCAGCAGTGAATCGGCTAGCGGGAGGGGAGATACGCAGTATTTT. Residues: CASSESASGRGDTQYF.